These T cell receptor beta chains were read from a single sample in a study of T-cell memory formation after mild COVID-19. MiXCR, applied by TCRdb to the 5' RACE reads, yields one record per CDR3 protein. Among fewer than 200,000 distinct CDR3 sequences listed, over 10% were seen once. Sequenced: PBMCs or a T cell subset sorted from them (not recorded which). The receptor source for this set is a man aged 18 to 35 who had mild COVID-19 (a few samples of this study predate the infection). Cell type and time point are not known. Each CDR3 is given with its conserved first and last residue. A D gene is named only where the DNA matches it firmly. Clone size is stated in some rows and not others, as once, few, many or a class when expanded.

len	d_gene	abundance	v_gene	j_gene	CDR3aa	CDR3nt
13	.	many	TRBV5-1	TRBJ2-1	CASSPDRAGEQFF	TGCGCCAGCAGCCCGGACAGAGCGGGCGAGCAGTTCTTC
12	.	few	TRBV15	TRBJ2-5	CATSRGKETQYF	TGTGCCACCAGCAGAGGGAAGGAGACCCAGTACTTC
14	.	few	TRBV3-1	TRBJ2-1	CASSQVRGRNEQFF	TGTGCCAGCAGCCAAGTGAGGGGAAGGAATGAGCAGTTCTTC
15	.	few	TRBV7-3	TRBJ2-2	CASSTDPPNTGELFF	TGTGCCAGCAGCACGGACCCTCCGAACACCGGGGAGCTGTTTTTT
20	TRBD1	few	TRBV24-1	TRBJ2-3	CATSDRAGTGGRFRTDTQYF	TGTGCCACCAGTGATAGAGCCGGGACAGGGGGCAGATTTAGGACAGATACGCAGTATTTT
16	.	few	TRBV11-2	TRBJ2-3	CASSLGAGVITDTQYF	TGTGCCAGCAGCCTGGGGGCAGGGGTTATAACAGATACGCAGTATTTT
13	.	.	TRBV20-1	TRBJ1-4	CSARLRPNEKLFF	TGCAGTGCTAGGCTCCGGCCTAATGAAAAACTGTTTTTT
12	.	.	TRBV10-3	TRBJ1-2	CAISDGDYGYTF	TGTGCCATCAGTGATGGGGACTATGGCTACACCTTC
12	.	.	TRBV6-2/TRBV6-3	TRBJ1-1	CASSVRDTEAFF	TGTGCCAGCAGCGTGCGAGACACTGAAGCTTTCTTT
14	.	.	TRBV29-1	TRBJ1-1	CSVAQGSTGTEAFF	TGCAGCGTCGCCCAGGGCTCGACGGGAACTGAAGCTTTCTTT
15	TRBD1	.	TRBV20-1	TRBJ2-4	CSARDWGQGMNIQYF	TGCAGTGCTAGAGATTGGGGACAGGGTATGAACATTCAGTACTTC
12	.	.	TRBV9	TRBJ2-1	CASNSLGGEQFF	TGTGCCAGCAACAGCCTAGGGGGTGAGCAGTTCTTC
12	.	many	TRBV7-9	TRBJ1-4	CASTPFGEKLFF	TGTGCCAGCACTCCCTTCGGGGAAAAACTGTTTTTT
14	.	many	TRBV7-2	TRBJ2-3	CASSLAGSTDTQYF	TGTGCCAGCAGCTTAGCCGGCAGCACAGATACGCAGTATTTT
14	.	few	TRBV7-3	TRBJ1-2	CASSLTRDKYGYTF	TGTGCCAGCAGCTTAACCCGGGACAAATATGGCTACACCTTC
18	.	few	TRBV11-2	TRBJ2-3	CASSLASGGGLSTDTQYF	TGTGCCAGCAGCTTAGCATCCGGGGGTGGCCTTAGCACAGATACGCAGTATTTT
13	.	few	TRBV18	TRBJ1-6	CASSPQLKSPLHF	TGTGCCAGCTCACCTCAGCTAAAGTCACCCCTCCACTTT